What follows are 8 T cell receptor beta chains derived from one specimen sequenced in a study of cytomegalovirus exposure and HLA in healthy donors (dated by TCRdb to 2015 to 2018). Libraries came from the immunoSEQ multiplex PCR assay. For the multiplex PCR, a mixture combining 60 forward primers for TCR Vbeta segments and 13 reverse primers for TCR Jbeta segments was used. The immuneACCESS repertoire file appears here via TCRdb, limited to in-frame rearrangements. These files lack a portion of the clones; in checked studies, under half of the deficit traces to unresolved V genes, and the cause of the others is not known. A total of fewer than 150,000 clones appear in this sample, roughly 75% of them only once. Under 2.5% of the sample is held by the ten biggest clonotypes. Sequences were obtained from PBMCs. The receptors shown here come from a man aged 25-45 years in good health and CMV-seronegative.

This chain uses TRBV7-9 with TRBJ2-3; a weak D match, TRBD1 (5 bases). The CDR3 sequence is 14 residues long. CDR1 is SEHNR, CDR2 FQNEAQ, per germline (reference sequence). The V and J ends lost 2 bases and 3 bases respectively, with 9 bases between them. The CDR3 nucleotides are TGTGCCAGCAGCTTATCCCAGGGTACAGATACGCAGTATTTT. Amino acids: CASSLSQGTDTQYF.

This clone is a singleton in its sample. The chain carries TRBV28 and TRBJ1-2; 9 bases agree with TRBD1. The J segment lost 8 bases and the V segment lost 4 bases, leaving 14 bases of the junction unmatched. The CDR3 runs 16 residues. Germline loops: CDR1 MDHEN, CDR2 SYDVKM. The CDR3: CASSSLGQGRGAGYTF. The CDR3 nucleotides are TGTGCCAGCAGTTCCTTGGGACAGGGCCGGGGAGCGGGCTACACCTTC.

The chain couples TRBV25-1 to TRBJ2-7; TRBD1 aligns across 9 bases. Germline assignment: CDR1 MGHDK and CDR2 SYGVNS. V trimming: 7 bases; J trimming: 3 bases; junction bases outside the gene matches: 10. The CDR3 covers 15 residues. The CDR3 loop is CASTEGTGIFYEQYF. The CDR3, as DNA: TGTGCCAGCACCGAGGGGACAGGGATCTTCTACGAGCAGTACTTC.

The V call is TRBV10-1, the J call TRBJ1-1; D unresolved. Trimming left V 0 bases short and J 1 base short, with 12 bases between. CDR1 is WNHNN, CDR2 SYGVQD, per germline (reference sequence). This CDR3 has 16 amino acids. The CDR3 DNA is TGCGCCAGCAGTGAGTCGGCGGGCTTAGGGAACACTGAAGCTTTCTTT. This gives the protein CASSESAGLGNTEAFF.

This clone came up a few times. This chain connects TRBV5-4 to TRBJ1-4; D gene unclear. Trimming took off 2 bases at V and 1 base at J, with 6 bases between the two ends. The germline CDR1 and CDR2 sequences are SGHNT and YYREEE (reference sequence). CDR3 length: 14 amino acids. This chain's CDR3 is CASSFSGTNEKLFF. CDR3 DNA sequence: TGTGCCAGCAGCTTTTCCGGAACTAATGAAAAACTGTTTTTT.

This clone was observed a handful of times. The DNA of the CDR3 is TGTGCCAGTAGATTGTATAGCAATCAGCCCCAGCATTTT. Protein product: CASRLYSNQPQHF. The rearrangement uses TRBV19 and TRBJ1-5; D is uncertain. V was trimmed by 6 bases and J by 0 bases, leaving 6 bases between them. The germline CDR1 and CDR2 sequences are LNHDA and SQIVND (reference sequence). CDR3 length equals 13 residues.

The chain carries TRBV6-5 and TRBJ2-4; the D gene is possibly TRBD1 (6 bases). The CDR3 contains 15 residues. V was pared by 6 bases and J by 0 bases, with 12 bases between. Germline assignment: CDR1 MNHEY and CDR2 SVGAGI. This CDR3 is CASSYTGKAKNIQYF. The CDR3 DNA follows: TGTGCCAGCAGCTATACAGGGAAAGCCAAAAACATTCAGTACTTC.

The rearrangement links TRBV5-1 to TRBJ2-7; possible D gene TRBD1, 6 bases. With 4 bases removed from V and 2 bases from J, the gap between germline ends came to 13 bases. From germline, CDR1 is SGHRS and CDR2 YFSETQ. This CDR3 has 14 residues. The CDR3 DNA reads TGCGCCAGCAGCCCCCAGGGGTTTGCCTACGAGCAGTACTTC. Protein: CASSPQGFAYEQYF.